The 20 T cell receptor beta chains below all came from one sample that was sequenced in a study of blood T cell repertoires in COVID-19. The repertoire was sequenced with immunoSEQ multiplex PCR; TCRdb's copy has only in-frame clones and lacks some. In the table there are some 74,000 clones, roughly 83% of which are singletons. The specimen sequenced was peripheral blood. The receptors originated from an elderly man with acute or convalescent COVID-19.

The gene calls are TRBV11-1 and TRBJ1-1, with D possibly being TRBD1 (5 bases). V lost 4 bases and J lost 1, with 13 bases in between. Germline values: CDR1 SGHAT, CDR2 FQDESV (reference sequence). The CDR3 length is 15 residues. The CDR3 bases are TGTGCCAGCAGCTCCAGGGCTGTAGGGAACACTGAAGCTTTCTTT. It translates to CASSSRAVGNTEAFF.

The V call is TRBV5-1, the J call TRBJ1-4; 12 bases map to TRBD1. Losses at the gene ends were 4 bases for V and 8 bases for J; bases not matched to a gene: 12. CDR1 is SGHRS, CDR2 YFSETQ, per germline. There are 17 residues in the CDR3. CDR3 DNA sequence: TGCGCCAGCAGCCCTGGCGGGACAGGGGGCGAACAGGAAAAACTGTTTTTT. Translated: CASSPGGTGGEQEKLFF.

The chain carries TRBV10-3 and TRBJ1-1; no clear D. Trimming took 7 bases from V and 3 from J, leaving 12 bases between them. The CDR3 covers 13 residues. Per germline, CDR1 ENHRY and CDR2 SYGVKD. This CDR3 reads CAITKREDTEAFF. The CDR3 DNA is TGTGCCATCACCAAAAGGGAGGACACTGAAGCTTTCTTT.

The gene calls are TRBV19 and TRBJ2-3, with D possibly TRBD2 on 5 matching bases. The V gene's germline CDR1 is LNHDA and CDR2 SQIVND (reference sequence). The CDR3 contains 18 residues. V was pared by 0 bases and J by 3 bases, with 19 bases between. CDR3 DNA sequence: TGTGCCAGTAGTATAGATCCCCCAGAGGCGGGCGGGACAGATACGCAGTATTTT. Its translation: CASSIDPPEAGGTDTQYF.

The count of this clone is one. V is TRBV4-3 and J is TRBJ1-5; 9 bases line up with TRBD1. Germline CDR1 is LGHNA and CDR2 is YSLEER. V lost 0 bases and J lost 3; bases outside the gene matches: 3. The CDR3 extends over 16 amino acids. CDR3 sequence: CASSQDRDRVNQPQHF. In nucleotides, the CDR3 is TGCGCCAGCAGCCAAGACCGGGACAGGGTCAATCAGCCCCAGCATTTT.

The chain combines TRBV12-3 or TRBV12-4 with TRBJ2-5, with 7 bases matching TRBD1. This CDR3 is 13 amino acids long. Trimming cost V 6 bases and J 5 bases; bases outside gene matches: 6. In DNA form, the CDR3 reads TGTGCCAGCAGCGCCAGGGGGAAGGAGACCCAGTACTTC. Amino acid sequence: CASSARGKETQYF.

This chain links TRBV10-2 with TRBJ1-5, with D possibly matching TRBD1 (5 bases). V dropped 8 bases and J dropped 0 bases, with 14 bases sitting between them. The CDR3 sequence is 15 residues long. The germline gives CDR1 WSHSY, CDR2 SAAADI. CDR3 nucleotide sequence: TGCGCCAGCTCTAGGGGCCCTTATAGCAATCAGCCCCAGCATTTT. Translated, it gives CASSRGPYSNQPQHF.

CDR3 amino acids: CASSPGLDRGYNEQFF. The CDR3 DNA reads TGTGCCAGCTCACCAGGGTTAGACAGGGGCTACAATGAGCAGTTCTTC. V and J are TRBV18 and TRBJ2-1; 8 bases are a match to TRBD1. V dropped 2 bases and J dropped 3; count of bases not matched to a gene: 6. From germline, CDR1 is KGHSH and CDR2 LQKENI. The CDR3 sequence is 16 residues long.

The chain joins TRBV3-1 (or the pseudogene TRBV3-2) to TRBJ2-1; maybe TRBD1 (5 bases). The germline CDR1 and CDR2 sequences are LGHDT and YNNKEL (reference sequence). The CDR3 length is 15 residues. The V end lost 2 bases, the J end lost 8 bases, and 16 bases lay between the germline ends. CDR3 region: CASSQMVGVCDEQFF. DNA for the CDR3: TGTGCCAGCAGCCAAATGGTAGGGGTTTGCGATGAGCAGTTCTTC.

This clone has only a few counts. The chain employs TRBV28 and TRBJ2-1; D perhaps matches TRBD2 (6 bases). The germline V and J ends were trimmed by 8 bases and 4 bases, with 18 bases remaining between them. Per the germline V gene, CDR1 is MDHEN and CDR2 is SYDVKM. The CDR3 extends over 15 amino acids. CDR3 sequence (DNA): TGTGCCAGCGGAGCGAAACTAGCATGGTACAATGAGCAGTTCTTC. Translated, it gives CASGAKLAWYNEQFF.

This sequence joins TRBV19 and TRBJ1-1; TRBD1 is a possible D gene (5 bases). Germline V gene sequence: CDR1 LNHDA, CDR2 SQIVND (reference sequence). CDR3 length: 14 residues. The ends were cut back, 7 bases at V and 4 bases at J, with 16 bases in the middle. The CDR3 bases are TGTGCCAGTAAACAAACCAGGGTGAGCACTGAAGCTTTCTTT. This translates into CASKQTRVSTEAFF.

This chain uses TRBV28 with TRBJ2-7; 7 bases align to TRBD1. CDR3 size: 16 residues. Germline V lookup: CDR1 MDHEN, CDR2 SYDVKM. Trimming took 4 bases from V and 0 from J; bases not matched to a gene: 9. In nucleotides, the CDR3 is TGTGCCAGCAGTTCTCTACGGGACAGCCACTCCTACGAGCAGTACTTC. As protein: CASSSLRDSHSYEQYF.

The V call is TRBV28, the J call TRBJ1-6, with 8 bases aligning to TRBD1. Germline loops: CDR1 MDHEN, CDR2 SYDVKM. The CDR3 extends over 15 amino acids. V trimming: 5 bases; J trimming: 9 bases; junction bases outside the gene matches: 9. The chain's CDR3 is CASSKQGVPLSPLHF. The CDR3 bases are TGTGCCAGCAGTAAACAGGGGGTTCCCCTTTCACCCCTCCACTTT.

The chain employs TRBV3-1 (or the pseudogene TRBV3-2) and TRBJ1-1; D might be TRBD1 (5 bases). Germline V CDR1 and CDR2: LGHDT, YNNKEL (reference sequence). Trimming cost V 5 bases and J 3 bases, with 19 bases left between them. The CDR3 totals 16 residues. CDR3 nucleotides: TGTGCCAGCAGCTTCCAAATGGGGGGGTGGGACACTGAAGCTTTCTTT. Translated: CASSFQMGGWDTEAFF.

The chain has TRBV29-1 and TRBJ2-3; D may be TRBD2 (5 bases). Germline loops: CDR1 SQVTM, CDR2 ANQGSEA. Between the trimmed V and J ends, which lost 6 bases and 1 base, there was a span of 17 bases. The CDR3 is made up of 15 amino acids. The chain's CDR3 is CSVPLWTSGTDTQYF. The CDR3, as DNA: TGCAGCGTGCCCCTCTGGACTTCTGGCACAGATACGCAGTATTTT.

This clone was observed once. CDR3 in DNA: TGCGCCAGCAGCTCGGAGATGGCGTCGGGAAACACCATATATTTT. Translation gives CASSSEMASGNTIYF. V usage is TRBV5-1 and J usage is TRBJ1-3; D unresolved. The CDR3 consists of 15 residues. Germline-derived CDR1 and CDR2 are SGHRS and YFSETQ. Trimming pared 3 bases from V and 4 bases from J, leaving 14 bases between.

The chain links TRBV5-1 to TRBJ2-5; 11 positions match TRBD2. Germline V gives CDR1 SGHRS, CDR2 YFSETQ. This CDR3 has 16 amino acids. V lost 3 bases to trimming and J lost 0 bases; unmatched junction nucleotides: 4. The CDR3 region is CASSSQTSGNQETQYF. CDR3 nucleotides: TGCGCCAGCAGCTCGCAGACTAGCGGGAACCAAGAGACCCAGTACTTC.

The rearrangement uses TRBV19 and TRBJ1-3, with a tentative D call TRBD1 (6 bases). Germline-derived CDR1 and CDR2 are LNHDA and SQIVND (reference sequence). CDR3 size: 15 residues. V lost 8 bases and J 0 bases, leaving 14 bases between the germline ends. The DNA for the CDR3 is TGTGCCAGTTCGACAGGCACAAACTCTGGAAACACCATATATTTT. Translating gives CASSTGTNSGNTIYF.

The gene calls are TRBV18 and TRBJ2-1; weak D call: TRBD1 (5 bases). The V end was cut by 5 bases, the J end by 3 bases, with 17 bases between. This CDR3 has 16 residues. CDR1 and CDR2 (germline): KGHSH, LQKENI. The CDR3 DNA follows: TGTGCCAGCTCATTACAGGACACCAGCCACTACAATGAGCAGTTCTTC. Residues: CASSLQDTSHYNEQFF.

This clone occurred a few times. This chain uses TRBV18 with TRBJ1-5; no clear D gene. In germline, CDR1 is KGHSH, CDR2 LQKENI. Deletions cut 5 bases from V and 6 bases from J, with 14 bases between. This CDR3 is 14 amino acids long. The DNA for the CDR3 is TGTGCCAGCTCAACGTCGATAGATGGTCAGCCCCAGCATTTT. Its protein product is CASSTSIDGQPQHF.